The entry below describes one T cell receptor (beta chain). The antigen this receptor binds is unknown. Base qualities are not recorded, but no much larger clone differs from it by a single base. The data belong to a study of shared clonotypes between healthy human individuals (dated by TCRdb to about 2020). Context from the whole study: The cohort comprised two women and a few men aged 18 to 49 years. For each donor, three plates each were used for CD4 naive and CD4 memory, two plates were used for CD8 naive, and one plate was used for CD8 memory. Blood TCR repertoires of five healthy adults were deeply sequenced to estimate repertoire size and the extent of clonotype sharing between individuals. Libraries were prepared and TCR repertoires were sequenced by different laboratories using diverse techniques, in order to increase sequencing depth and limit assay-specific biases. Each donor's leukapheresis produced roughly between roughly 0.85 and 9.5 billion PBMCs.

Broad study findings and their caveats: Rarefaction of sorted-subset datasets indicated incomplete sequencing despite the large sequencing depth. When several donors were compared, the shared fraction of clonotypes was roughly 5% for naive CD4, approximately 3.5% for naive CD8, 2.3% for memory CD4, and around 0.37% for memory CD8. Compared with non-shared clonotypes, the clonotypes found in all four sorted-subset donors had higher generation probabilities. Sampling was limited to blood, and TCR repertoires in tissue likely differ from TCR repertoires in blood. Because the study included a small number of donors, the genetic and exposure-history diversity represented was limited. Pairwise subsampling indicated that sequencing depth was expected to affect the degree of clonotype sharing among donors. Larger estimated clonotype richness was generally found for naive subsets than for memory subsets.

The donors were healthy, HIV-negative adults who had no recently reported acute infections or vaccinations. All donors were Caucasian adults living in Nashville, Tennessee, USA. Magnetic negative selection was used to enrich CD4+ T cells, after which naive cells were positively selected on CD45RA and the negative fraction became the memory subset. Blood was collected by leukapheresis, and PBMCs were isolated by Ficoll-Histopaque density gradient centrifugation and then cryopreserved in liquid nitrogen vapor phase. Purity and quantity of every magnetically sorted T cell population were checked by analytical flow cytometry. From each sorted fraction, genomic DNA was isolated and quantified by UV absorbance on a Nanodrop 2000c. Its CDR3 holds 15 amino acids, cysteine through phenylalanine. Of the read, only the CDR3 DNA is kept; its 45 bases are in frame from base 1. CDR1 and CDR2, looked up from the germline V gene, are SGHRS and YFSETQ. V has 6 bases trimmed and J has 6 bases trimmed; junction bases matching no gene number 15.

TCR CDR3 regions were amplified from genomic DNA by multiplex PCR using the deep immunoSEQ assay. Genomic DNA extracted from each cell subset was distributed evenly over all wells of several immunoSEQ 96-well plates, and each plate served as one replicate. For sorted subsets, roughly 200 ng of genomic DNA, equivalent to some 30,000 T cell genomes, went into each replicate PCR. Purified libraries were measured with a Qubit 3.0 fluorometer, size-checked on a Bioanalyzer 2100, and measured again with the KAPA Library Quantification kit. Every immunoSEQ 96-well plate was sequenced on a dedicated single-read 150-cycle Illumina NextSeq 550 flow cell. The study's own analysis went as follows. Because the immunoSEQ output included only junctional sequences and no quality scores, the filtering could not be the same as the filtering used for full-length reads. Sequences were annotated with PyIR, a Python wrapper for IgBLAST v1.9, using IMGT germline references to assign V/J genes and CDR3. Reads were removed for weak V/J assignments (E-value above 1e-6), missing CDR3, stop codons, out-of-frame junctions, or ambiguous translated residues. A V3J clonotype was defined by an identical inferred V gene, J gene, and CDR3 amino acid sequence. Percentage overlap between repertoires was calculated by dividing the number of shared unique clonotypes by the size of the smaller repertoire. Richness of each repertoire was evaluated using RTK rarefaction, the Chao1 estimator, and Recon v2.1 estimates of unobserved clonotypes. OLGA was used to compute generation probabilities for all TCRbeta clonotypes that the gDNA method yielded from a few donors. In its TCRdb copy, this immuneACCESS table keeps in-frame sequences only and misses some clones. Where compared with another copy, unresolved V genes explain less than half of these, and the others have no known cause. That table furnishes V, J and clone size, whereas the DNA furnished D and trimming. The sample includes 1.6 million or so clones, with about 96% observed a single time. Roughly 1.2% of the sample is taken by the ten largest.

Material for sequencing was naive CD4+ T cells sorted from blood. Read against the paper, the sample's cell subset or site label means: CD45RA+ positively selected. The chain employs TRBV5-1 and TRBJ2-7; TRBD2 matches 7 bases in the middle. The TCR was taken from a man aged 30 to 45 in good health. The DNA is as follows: TGCGCCAGCAACCCTCGGCCGGTAGCGGGTGTCGAGCAGTACTTC. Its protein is CASNPRPVAGVEQYF.